This TCR beta chain originates from a study of T-cell reconstitution after alpha-beta-depleted transplantation in children. Construction of the TCRbeta library involved unique molecular identifiers. TCRdb used MiXCR to reprocess the PCR reads, holding one entry per CDR3 protein. The sample contains roughly 610,000 distinct CDR3 sequences, roughly a tenth of which appear only once. This clonotype was seen at least ten times. The germline V gene has CDR1 SGHVS and CDR2 FQNEAQ. This CDR3 contains 13 residues. V dropped 4 bases and J dropped 6 bases, with 13 bases sitting between them. The sequence came from a human donor who donated a stem cell graft to a child with acute myeloid leukemia. The chain is built from TRBV7-8 and TRBJ2-7, with D possibly TRBD1 on 6 matching bases. Source: PBMCs from the stem cell graft donor, taken from the stem cell graft. In DNA form, the CDR3 reads TGTGCCAGCAGCTCCGGACAGAGACGCGAGCAGTACTTC. Its translation: CASSSGQRREQYF. Together with reference TRBV7-8 and TRBJ2-7, the CDR3 gives the full variable domain: GAGVSQSPRYKVAKRGQDVALRCDPISGHVSLFWYQQALGQGPEFLTYFQNEAQLDKSGLPSDRFFAERPEGSVSTLKIQRTQQEDSAVYLCASSSGQRREQYFGPGTRLTVT.